A selection of T cell receptor beta chains follows, all from one sample in a study of shared clonotypes between healthy human individuals. Some clones are missing from TCRdb's copy, which holds only in-frame ones; the method was immunoSEQ multiplex PCR. The sample has some 2,100,000 clones, about 94% seen once; the top ten hold roughly 0.13%. The sequencing input was naive CD4+ T cells sorted from blood. These receptors originate from a young man in good health. CDR3s include the opening cysteine and the closing phenylalanine or tryptophan. Each record gives: V gene, clone size, J gene, D gene, CDR3 protein, CDR3 DNA. A D gene is named only where the DNA matches it firmly. Rows may omit the clone size; those that give it use once, few, many or a size class.

TRBV6-1	NA	TRBJ1-2	NA	CASSEGQANYGYTF	TGTGCCAGCAGTGAAGGACAGGCTAACTATGGCTACACCTTC
TRBV6-5	once	TRBJ1-2	NA	CATSRGDEGYTF	TGTGCCACCTCGAGAGGGGATGAGGGCTACACCTTC
TRBV5-1	NA	TRBJ2-7	TRBD1	CASSSGQGATSSSYEQYF	TGCGCCAGCAGCTCTGGACAGGGAGCTACCTCCAGCTCCTACGAGCAGTACTTC
TRBV11-1	NA	TRBJ2-2	NA	CASSPRQNTGELFF	TGTGCCAGCAGCCCCAGACAGAACACCGGGGAGCTGTTTTTT
TRBV7-3	NA	TRBJ1-1	NA	CASSPDPVVTEAFF	TGTGCCAGCAGTCCCGACCCGGTGGTTACTGAAGCTTTCTTT
TRBV11-2	NA	TRBJ2-2	TRBD2	CASSLDGGALGELFF	TGTGCCAGCAGCTTAGACGGGGGGGCCCTCGGGGAGCTGTTTTTT
TRBV6-6	NA	TRBJ2-3	NA	CASSARGVGDTQYF	TGTGCCAGCAGTGCCAGGGGAGTTGGAGATACGCAGTATTTT
TRBV5-6	NA	TRBJ1-2	NA	CASSLDVGGYTF	TGTGCCAGCAGCTTGGACGTGGGGGGCTACACCTTC
TRBV18	NA	TRBJ2-2	NA	CASSLRAGAPNTGELFF	TGTGCCAGCTCCCTCAGGGCAGGGGCCCCGAACACCGGGGAGCTGTTTTTT
TRBV28	NA	TRBJ1-4	NA	CASSSGSKEKLFF	TGTGCCAGCAGTTCAGGGTCAAAGGAAAAACTGTTTTTT
TRBV9	NA	TRBJ2-6	NA	CASSVADDSGALGANVLTF	TGTGCCAGCAGCGTAGCCGACGACAGTGGGGCGCTTGGGGCCAACGTCCTGACTTTC
TRBV4-2	NA	TRBJ2-3	TRBD2	CASSQKPGLATDTQYF	TGTGCCAGCAGCCAGAAACCCGGACTAGCCACAGATACGCAGTATTTT
TRBV9	NA	TRBJ2-7	TRBD2	CASSSGLAVPSYEQYF	TGTGCCAGCAGCTCCGGACTAGCGGTACCCTCCTACGAGCAGTACTTC
TRBV7-6	NA	TRBJ2-3	TRBD2	CASSLYGGVEGTDTQYF	TGTGCCAGCAGCTTATATGGGGGGGTCGAGGGCACAGATACGCAGTATTTT
TRBV11-2	NA	TRBJ2-7	TRBD1	CASSLDTGEYTYEQYF	TGTGCCAGCAGCTTAGATACAGGGGAGTATACCTACGAGCAGTACTTC
TRBV7-3	NA	TRBJ2-3	NA	CASSPGHTAGTDTQYF	TGTGCCAGCAGCCCCGGACACACCGCGGGAACAGATACGCAGTATTTT
TRBV4-3	NA	TRBJ1-2	NA	CASSPTAAHDYGYTF	TGCGCCAGCAGCCCGACAGCAGCACACGACTATGGCTACACCTTC
TRBV7-2	NA	TRBJ2-1	TRBD2	CASSFPTSGRASDEQFF	TGTGCCAGCAGCTTTCCCACTAGCGGGAGAGCCTCGGATGAGCAGTTCTTC
TRBV28	once	TRBJ2-1	NA	CASSLVSSYNEQFF	TGTGCCAGCAGTTTAGTAAGCTCCTACAATGAGCAGTTCTTC
TRBV7-2	NA	TRBJ2-7	NA	CASSLEGRLPYEQYF	TGTGCCAGCAGCTTAGAGGGCAGGCTCCCCTACGAGCAGTACTTC
TRBV27	NA	TRBJ2-7	NA	CASSPYGQTYEQYF	TGTGCCAGCAGTCCATATGGACAGACCTACGAGCAGTACTTC
TRBV5-1	NA	TRBJ2-2	NA	CASSSDGNRGSGELFF	TGCGCCAGCAGCTCAGACGGTAACCGAGGGTCCGGGGAGCTGTTTTTT
TRBV10-2	NA	TRBJ2-2	NA	CASRETNTGELFF	TGCGCCAGCAGGGAGACAAACACCGGGGAGCTGTTTTTT